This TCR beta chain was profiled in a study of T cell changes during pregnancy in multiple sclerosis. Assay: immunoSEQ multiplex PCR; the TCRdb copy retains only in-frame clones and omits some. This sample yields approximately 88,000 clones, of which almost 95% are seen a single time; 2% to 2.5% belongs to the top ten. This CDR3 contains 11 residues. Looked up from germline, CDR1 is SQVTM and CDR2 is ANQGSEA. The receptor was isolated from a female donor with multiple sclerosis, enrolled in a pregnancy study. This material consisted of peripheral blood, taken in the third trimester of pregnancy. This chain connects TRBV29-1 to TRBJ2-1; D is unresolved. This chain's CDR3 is CSALRNNEQFF. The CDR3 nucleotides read TGCAGTGCCTTGCGAAACAATGAGCAGTTCTTC.